This T cell receptor beta chain was captured by sequencing in a study of T cell responses to AZD1222 COVID-19 vaccine. General study points: Vaccination with two AZD1222 doses was followed by a rise in Spike-specific TCR breadth and depth. The sample set comprised mostly white British donors with more females, and clonal diversity was possibly underestimated.

Second doses that came at about 4 or about 12 weeks were put together. In the case of this clone: Its antigen is undetermined.

There are 15 residues in the CDR3. Germline-derived CDR1 and CDR2 are SGHNT and YENEEA. Trimming stripped 0 bases from V and 0 bases from J, with 7 bases between. Clones were sequenced by immunoSEQ multiplex PCR, and TCRdb holds only the in-frame ones, with some missing. The sample holds around 140,000 clones; roughly 90% are singletons and the top ten take roughly 3.3%. This clonotype was sampled from an adult who received the AZD1222 COVID-19 vaccine. The chain carries TRBV11-3 and TRBJ2-3; no clear D. Sequenced material: peripheral blood, taken 28 days after the second AZD1222 dose. The CDR3 loop reads CASSLDGYSTDTQYF. The CDR3 DNA sequence: TGTGCCAGCAGCTTAGATGGCTATAGCACAGATACGCAGTATTTT.